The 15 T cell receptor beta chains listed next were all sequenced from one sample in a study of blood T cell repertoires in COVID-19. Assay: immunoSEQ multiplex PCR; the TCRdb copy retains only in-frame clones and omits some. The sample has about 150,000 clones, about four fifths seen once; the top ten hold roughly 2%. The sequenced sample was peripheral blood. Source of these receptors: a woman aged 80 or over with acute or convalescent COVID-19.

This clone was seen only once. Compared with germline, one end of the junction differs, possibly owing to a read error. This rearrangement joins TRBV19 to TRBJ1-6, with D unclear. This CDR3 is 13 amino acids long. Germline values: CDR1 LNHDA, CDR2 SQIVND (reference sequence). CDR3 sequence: CASQQSFNSPLHF. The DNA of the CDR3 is TGTGCCAGCCAACAGTCCTTTAATTCACCCCTCCACTTT.

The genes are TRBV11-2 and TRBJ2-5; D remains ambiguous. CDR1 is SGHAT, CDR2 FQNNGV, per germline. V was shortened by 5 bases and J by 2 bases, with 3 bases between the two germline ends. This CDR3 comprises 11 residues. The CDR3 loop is CASSPQETQYF. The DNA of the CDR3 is TGTGCCAGCAGCCCGCAAGAGACCCAGTACTTC.

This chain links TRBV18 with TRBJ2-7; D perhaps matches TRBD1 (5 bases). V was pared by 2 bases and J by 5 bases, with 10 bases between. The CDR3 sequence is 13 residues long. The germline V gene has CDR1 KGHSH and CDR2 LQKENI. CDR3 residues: CASSPVSRDEQYF. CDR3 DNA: TGTGCCAGCTCACCAGTATCCAGGGACGAGCAGTACTTC.

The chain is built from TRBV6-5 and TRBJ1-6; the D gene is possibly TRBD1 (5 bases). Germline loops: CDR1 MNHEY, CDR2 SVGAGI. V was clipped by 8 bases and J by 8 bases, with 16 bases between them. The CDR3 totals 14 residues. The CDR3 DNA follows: TGTGCCAGCGGAGGGGCCGATTTCCATTCACCCCTCCACTTT. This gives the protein CASGGADFHSPLHF.

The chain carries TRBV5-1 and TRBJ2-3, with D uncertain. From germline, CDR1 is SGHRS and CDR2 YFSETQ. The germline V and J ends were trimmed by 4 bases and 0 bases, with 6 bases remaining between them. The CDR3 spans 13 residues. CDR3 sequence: CASSLESTDTQYF. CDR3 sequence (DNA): TGCGCCAGCAGCCTTGAGAGCACAGATACGCAGTATTTT.

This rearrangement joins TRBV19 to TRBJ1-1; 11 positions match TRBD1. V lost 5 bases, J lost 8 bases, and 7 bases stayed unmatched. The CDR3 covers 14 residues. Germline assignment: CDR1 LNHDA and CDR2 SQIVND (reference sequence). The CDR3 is CASSFGQGAREAFF. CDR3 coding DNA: TGTGCCAGTAGTTTCGGACAGGGGGCGAGAGAAGCTTTCTTT.

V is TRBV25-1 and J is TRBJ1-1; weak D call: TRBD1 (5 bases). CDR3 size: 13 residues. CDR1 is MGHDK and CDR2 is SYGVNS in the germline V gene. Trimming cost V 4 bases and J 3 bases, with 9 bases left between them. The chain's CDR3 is CASSAQGYTEAFF. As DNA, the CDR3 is TGTGCCAGCAGTGCTCAGGGATACACTGAAGCTTTCTTT.

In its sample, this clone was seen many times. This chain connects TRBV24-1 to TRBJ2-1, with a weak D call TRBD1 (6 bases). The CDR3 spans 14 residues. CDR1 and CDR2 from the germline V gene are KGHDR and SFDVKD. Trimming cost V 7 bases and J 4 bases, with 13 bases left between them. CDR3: CATRSGHIYNEQFF. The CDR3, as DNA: TGTGCCACCAGGTCGGGACACATATACAATGAGCAGTTCTTC.

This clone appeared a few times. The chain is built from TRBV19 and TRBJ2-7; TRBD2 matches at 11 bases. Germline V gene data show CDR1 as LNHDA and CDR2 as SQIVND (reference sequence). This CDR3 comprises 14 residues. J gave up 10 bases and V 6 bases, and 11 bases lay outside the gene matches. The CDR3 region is CASRPGTSGLTQYF. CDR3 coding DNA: TGTGCCAGTAGACCCGGGACTAGCGGTTTAACACAGTACTTC.

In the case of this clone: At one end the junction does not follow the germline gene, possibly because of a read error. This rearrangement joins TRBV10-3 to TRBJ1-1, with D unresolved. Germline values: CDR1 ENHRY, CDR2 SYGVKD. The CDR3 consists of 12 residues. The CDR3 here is CSISTSSGEAFF. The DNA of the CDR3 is TGTTCCATTTCGACCTCTTCGGGTGAAGCTTTCTTT.

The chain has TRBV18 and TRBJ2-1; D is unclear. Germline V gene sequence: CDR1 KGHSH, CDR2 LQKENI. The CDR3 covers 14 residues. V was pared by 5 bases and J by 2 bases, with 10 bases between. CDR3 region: CASSSINTYNEQFF. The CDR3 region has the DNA TGTGCCAGCTCATCGATCAACACCTACAATGAGCAGTTCTTC.

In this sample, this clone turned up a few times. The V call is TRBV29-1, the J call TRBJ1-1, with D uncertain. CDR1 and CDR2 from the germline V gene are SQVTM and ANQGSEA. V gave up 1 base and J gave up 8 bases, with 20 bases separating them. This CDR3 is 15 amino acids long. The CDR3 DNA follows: TGCAGCGTTGAAGGTAGACCGGGAATCTGGATGGAAGCTTTCTTT. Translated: CSVEGRPGIWMEAFF.

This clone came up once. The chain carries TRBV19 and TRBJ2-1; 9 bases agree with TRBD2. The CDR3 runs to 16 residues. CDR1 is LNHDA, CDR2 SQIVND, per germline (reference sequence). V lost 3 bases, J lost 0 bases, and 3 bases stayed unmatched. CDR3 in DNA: TGTGCCAGTAGTATCTCGACTAGCGGCTCCTACAATGAGCAGTTCTTC. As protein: CASSISTSGSYNEQFF.

The CDR3 DNA reads as TGTGCCATCAGTGCGGACTTATACAATGAGCAGTTCTTC. Translating gives CAISADLYNEQFF. V usage is TRBV10-3 and J usage is TRBJ2-1; maybe TRBD2 (5 bases). Trimming took 4 bases from V and 4 from J, leaving 8 bases between them. This CDR3 contains 13 residues. Germline loops: CDR1 ENHRY, CDR2 SYGVKD.

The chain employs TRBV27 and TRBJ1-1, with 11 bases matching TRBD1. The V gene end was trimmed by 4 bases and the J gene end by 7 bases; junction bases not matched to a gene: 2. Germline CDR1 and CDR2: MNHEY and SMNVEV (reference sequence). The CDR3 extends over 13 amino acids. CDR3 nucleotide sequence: TGTGCCAGCAGTTCCGGGACAGGGGGTGAAGCTTTCTTT. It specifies CASSSGTGGEAFF.